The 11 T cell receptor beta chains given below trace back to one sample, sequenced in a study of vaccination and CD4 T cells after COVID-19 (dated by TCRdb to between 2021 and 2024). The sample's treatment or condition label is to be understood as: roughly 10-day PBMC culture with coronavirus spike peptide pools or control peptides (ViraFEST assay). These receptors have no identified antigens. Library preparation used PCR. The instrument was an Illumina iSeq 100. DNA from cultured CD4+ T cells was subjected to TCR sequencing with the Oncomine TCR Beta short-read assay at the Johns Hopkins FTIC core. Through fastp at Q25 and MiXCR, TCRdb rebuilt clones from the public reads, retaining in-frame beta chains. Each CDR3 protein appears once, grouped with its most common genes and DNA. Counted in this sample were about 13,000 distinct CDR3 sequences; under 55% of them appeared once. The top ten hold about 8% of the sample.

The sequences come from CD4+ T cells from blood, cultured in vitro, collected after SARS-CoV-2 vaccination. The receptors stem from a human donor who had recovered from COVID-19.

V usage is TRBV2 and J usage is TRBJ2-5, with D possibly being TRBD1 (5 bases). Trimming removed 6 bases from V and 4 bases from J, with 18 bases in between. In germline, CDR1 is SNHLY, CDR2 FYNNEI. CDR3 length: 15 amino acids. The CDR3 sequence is CASRGLWGPGETQYF. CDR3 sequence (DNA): TGTGCCAGCAGGGGGCTCTGGGGCCCGGGAGAGACCCAGTACTTC.

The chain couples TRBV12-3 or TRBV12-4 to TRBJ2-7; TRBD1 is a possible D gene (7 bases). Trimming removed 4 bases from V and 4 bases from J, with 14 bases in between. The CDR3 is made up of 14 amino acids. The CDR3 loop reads CASSYQQGRYEQYF. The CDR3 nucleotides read TGTGCCAGCAGTTACCAACAGGGGAGGTACGAGCAGTACTTC.

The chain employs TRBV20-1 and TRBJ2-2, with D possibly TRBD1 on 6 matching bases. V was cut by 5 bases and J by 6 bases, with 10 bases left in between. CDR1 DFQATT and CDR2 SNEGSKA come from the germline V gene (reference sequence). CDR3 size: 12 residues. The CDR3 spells CSAFHRAGELFF. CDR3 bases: TGCAGTGCTTTTCACAGGGCCGGGGAGCTGTTTTTT.

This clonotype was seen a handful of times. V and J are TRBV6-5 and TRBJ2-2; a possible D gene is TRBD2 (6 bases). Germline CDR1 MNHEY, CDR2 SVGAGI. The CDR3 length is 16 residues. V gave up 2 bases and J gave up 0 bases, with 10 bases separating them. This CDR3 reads CASSYGGGTNTGELFF. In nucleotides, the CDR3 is TGTGCCAGCAGTTACGGTGGGGGGACGAACACCGGGGAGCTGTTTTTT.

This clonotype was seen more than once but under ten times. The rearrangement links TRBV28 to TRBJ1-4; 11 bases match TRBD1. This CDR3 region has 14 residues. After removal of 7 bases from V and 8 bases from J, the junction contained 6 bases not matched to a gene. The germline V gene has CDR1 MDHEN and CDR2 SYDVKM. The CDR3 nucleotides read TGTGCCAGCAACTGGGACAGGGGGAGCGAAAAACTGTTTTTT. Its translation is CASNWDRGSEKLFF.

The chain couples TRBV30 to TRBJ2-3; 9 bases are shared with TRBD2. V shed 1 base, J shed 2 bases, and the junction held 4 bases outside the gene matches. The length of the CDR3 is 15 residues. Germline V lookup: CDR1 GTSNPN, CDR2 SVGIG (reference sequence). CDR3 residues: CAWSGLADITDTQYF. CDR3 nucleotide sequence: TGTGCCTGGAGTGGACTAGCGGATATCACAGATACGCAGTATTTT. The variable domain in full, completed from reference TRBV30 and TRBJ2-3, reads SQTIHQWPATLVQPVGSPLSLECTVEGTSNPNLYWYRQAAGRGLQLLFYSVGIGQISSEVPQNLSASRPQDRQFILSSKKLLLSDSGFYLCAWSGLADITDTQYFGPGTRLTVL.

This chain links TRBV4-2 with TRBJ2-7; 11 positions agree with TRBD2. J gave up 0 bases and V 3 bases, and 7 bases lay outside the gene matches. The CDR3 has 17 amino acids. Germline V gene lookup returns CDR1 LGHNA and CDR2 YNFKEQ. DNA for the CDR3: TGTGCCAGCAGCCAGGTCGCGACTAGCGGGAACTCCTACGAGCAGTACTTC. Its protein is CASSQVATSGNSYEQYF.

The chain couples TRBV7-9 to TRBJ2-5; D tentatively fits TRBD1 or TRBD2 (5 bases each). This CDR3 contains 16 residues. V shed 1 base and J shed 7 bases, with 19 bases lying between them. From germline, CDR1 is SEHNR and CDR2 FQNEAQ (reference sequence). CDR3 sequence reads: CASSLVSLWGSGTQYF. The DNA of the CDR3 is TGTGCCAGCAGCTTAGTCTCGTTATGGGGGTCCGGGACCCAGTACTTC.

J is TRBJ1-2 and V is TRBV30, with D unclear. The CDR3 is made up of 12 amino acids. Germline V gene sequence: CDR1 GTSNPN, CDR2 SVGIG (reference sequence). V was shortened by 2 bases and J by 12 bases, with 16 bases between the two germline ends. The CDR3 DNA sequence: TGTGCCTGGAGTAACTTGAGAGCCCACAACACCTTC. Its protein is CAWSNLRAHNTF.

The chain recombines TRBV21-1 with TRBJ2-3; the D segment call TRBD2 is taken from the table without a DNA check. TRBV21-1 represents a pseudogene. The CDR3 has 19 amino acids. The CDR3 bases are TGTGCCAGCAGCAAAGGTATTCGGGAGGCCTTTTCTAGCACAGATACGCAGTATTTT. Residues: CASSKGIREAFSSTDTQYF.

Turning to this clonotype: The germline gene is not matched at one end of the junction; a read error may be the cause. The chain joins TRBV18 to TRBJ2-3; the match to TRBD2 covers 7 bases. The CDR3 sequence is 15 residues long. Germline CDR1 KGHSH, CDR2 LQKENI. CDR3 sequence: CASSPLARGTDTQYF. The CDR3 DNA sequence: TGTGCCAGCTCCCCACTAGCGCGAGGCACAGATACGCAGTATTTT.